These T cell receptor beta chains were read from a single sample in a study of patients and donors after allogeneic stem cell transplantation. TCRdb called the RT-PCR reads again in MiXCR, with one record for every CDR3 protein. This table has hundreds of thousands of distinct CDR3 sequences, roughly an eighth appearing once. Material: blood, either unsorted or a sorted T cell fraction (not recorded which). The receptors stem from a human donor who was either an allogeneic HSCT recipient or a stem cell or donor lymphocyte infusion donor (not recorded which). It is not recorded whose cells these are; they may come from a transplant donor. Each CDR3 is given with its conserved first and last residue. D genes are given only for firm matches. Rows give clone size only sometimes, using once, few, many, or a class for an expanded clone.

TGCAGTGCCCACACGGACGGTTACGAGCAGTACTTC	CSAHTDGYEQYF	few	TRBJ2-7	NA	TRBV20-1
TGTGCCAGCAGTGAAGCGCCCGGCATTGGCTACACCTTC	CASSEAPGIGYTF	NA	TRBJ1-2	NA	TRBV2
TGCGCCAGCAGCCTAGCAGGCTCGGCCTACAATGAGCAGTTCTTC	CASSLAGSAYNEQFF	many	TRBJ2-1	NA	TRBV5-1
TGTGCCAGCAGCCTGGACCAGCGGGGGGGCTACAATGAGCAGTTCTTC	CASSLDQRGGYNEQFF	NA	TRBJ2-1	TRBD2	TRBV3-1
TGTGCCATCAACCCGGGACAGGGGTTTGCCAATGAGCAGTTCTTC	CAINPGQGFANEQFF	few	TRBJ2-1	TRBD1	TRBV10-3
TGTGCCAGCAGTTTCCACGGACAGGGTCCTCGCCGGTACGCAGATACGCAGTATTTT	CASSFHGQGPRRYADTQYF	many	TRBJ2-3	TRBD1	TRBV12-3/TRBV12-4
TGCGCCAGCAGCTTGGTGGGACAGGGGAGCTACGAGCAGTACTTC	CASSLVGQGSYEQYF	NA	TRBJ2-7	TRBD1	TRBV5-1
TGTGCCAGCTTCGGGGATACTAGCACAGATACGCAGTATTTT	CASFGDTSTDTQYF	NA	TRBJ2-3	NA	TRBV6-1
TGTGCCAGCAGCTGGCAGCGATGGGAGCCCCAGCATTTT	CASSWQRWEPQHF	many	TRBJ1-5	NA	TRBV7-3
TGTGCCAGCAGTTTATCGGGCTCCAGTCAGTATGGCTACACCTTC	CASSLSGSSQYGYTF	NA	TRBJ1-2	NA	TRBV28
TGTGCCAGTAGTATTTTTAGAGCAGGAGACTACGAGCAGTACTTC	CASSIFRAGDYEQYF	NA	TRBJ2-7	NA	TRBV19
TGTGCCAGCAGCTCCCAAGGACTAGCGGGGGGCAATGAGCAGTTCTTC	CASSSQGLAGGNEQFF	few	TRBJ2-1	TRBD2	TRBV7-3
TGTGCCAGCAGTCGGAGGGGGACCAATCAGCCCCAGCATTTT	CASSRRGTNQPQHF	NA	TRBJ1-5	NA	TRBV12-3/TRBV12-4
TGTGCCAGCCTTATGTCCTTGGGGGCCCCCTCTCTCGAGCAGTACTTC	CASLMSLGAPSLEQYF	NA	TRBJ2-7	NA	TRBV6-1